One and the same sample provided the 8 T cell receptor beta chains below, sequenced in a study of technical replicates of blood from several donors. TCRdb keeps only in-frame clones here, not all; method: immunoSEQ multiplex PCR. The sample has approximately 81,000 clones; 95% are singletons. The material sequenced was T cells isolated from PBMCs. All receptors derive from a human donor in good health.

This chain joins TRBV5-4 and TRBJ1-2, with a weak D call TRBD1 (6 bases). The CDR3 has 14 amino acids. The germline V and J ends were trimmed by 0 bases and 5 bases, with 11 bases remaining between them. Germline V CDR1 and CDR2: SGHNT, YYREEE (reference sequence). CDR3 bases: TGTGCCAGCAGCTTGGTAAACAGGGATTATGGCTACACCTTC. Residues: CASSLVNRDYGYTF. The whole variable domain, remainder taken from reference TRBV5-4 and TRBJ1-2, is ETGVTQSPTHLIKTRGQQVTLRCSSQSGHNTVSWYQQALGQGPQFIFQYYREEENGRGNFPPRFSGLQFPNYSSELNVNALELDDSALYLCASSLVNRDYGYTFGSGTRLTVV.

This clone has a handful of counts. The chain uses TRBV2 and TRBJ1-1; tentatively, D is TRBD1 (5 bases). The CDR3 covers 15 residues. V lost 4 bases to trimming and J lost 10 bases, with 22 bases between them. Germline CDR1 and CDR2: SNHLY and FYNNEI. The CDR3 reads CASSGIGAEERRAFF. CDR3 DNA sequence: TGTGCCAGCAGTGGAATTGGGGCAGAGGAAAGAAGAGCTTTCTTT.

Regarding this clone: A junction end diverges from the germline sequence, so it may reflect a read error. CDR3 residues: CASSQVGSHNEQFF. CDR3 nucleotide sequence: TGCGCCAGCAGCCAAGTGGGCTCCCACAATGAGCAGTTCTTC. The rearrangement links TRBV4-1 to TRBJ2-1; D remains unclear. The CDR3 runs 14 residues. Germline CDR1 is MGHRA and CDR2 is YSYEKL.

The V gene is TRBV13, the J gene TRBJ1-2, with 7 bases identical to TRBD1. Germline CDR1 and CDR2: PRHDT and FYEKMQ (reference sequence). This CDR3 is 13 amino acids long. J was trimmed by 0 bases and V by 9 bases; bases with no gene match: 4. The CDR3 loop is CASRGQSNYGYTF. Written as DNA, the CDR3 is TGTGCCAGTAGGGGACAGTCTAACTATGGCTACACCTTC. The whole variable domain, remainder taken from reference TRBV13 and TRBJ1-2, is AAGVIQSPRHLIKEKRETATLKCYPIPRHDTVYWYQQGPGQDPQFLISFYEKMQSDKGSIPDRFSAQQFSDYHSELNMSSLELGDSALYFCASRGQSNYGYTFGSGTRLTVV.

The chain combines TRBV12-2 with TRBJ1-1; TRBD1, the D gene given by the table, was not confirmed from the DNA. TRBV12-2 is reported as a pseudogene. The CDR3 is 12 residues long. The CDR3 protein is CASRSNYTEAFF. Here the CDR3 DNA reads TGTGCAAGTCGCTCCAATTACACTGAAGCTTTCTTT.

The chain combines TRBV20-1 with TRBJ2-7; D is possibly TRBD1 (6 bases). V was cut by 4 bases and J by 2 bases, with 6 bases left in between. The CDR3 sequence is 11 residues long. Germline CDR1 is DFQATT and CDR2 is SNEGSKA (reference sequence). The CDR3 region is CSATGAYEQYF. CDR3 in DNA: TGCAGTGCTACAGGGGCCTACGAGCAGTACTTC.

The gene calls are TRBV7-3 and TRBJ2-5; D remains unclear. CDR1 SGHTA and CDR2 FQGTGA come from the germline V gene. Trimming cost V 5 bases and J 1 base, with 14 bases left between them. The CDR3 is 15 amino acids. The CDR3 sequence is CASSLNGPVQETQYF. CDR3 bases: TGTGCCAGCAGCCTAAATGGGCCAGTCCAAGAGACCCAGTACTTC.

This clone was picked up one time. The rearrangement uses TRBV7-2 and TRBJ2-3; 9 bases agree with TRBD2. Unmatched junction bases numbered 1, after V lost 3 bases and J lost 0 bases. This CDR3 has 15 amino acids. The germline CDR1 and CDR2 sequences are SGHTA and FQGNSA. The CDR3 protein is CASSFSGSSTDTQYF. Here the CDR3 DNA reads TGTGCCAGCAGCTTTAGCGGGAGCAGCACAGATACGCAGTATTTT. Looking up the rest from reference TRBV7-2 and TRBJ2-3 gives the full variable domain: GAGVSQSPSNKVTEKGKDVELRCDPISGHTALYWYRQSLGQGLEFLIYFQGNSAPDKSGLPSDRFSAERTGGSVSTLTIQRTQQEDSAVYLCASSFSGSSTDTQYFGPGTRLTVL.